This note documents a single T cell receptor beta chain sequence. The table came from immunoSEQ multiplex PCR; TCRdb's copy has only in-frame clones and leaves some out. The sample yields about 90,000 clones, about 90% seen once. Trimming took 4 bases from V and 0 from J; bases not matched to a gene: 7. Germline V gives CDR1 SGHTS, CDR2 YDEGEE. The CDR3 contains 16 residues. This specimen belongs to a study of blood T cell repertoires in COVID-19. Sequencing input: peripheral blood. The chain carries TRBV5-8 and TRBJ1-5; 7 bases are shared with TRBD1. This TCR was sampled from a human donor with active COVID-19. The donor label of this sample is uncertain. CDR3 in amino acids: CASSARDSSSNQPQHF. The CDR3 DNA is TGTGCCAGCAGCGCTCGGGACAGCTCTAGCAATCAGCCCCAGCATTTT. Supplemented by reference TRBV5-8 and TRBJ1-5, the full variable domain reads EAGVTQSPTHLIKTRGQQATLRCSPISGHTSVYWYQQALGLGLQFLLWYDEGEERNRGNFPPRFSGRQFPNYSSELNVNALELEDSALYLCASSARDSSSNQPQHFGDGTRLSIL.